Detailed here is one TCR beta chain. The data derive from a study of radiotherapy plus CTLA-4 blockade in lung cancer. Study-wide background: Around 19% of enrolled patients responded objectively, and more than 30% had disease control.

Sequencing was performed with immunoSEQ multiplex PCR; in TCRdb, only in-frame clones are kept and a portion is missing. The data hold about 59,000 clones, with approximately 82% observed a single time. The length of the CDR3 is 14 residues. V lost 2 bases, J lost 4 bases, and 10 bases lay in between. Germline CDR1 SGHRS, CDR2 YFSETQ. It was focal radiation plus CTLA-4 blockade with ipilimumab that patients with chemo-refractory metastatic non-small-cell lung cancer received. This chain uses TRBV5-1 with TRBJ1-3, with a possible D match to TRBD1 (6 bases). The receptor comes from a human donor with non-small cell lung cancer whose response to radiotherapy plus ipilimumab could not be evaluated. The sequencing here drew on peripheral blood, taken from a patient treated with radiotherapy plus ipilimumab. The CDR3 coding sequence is TGCGCCAGCAGCTTACAGGGATTGGGAAACACCATATATTTT. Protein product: CASSLQGLGNTIYF. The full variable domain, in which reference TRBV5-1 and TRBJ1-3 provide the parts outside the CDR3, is KAGVTQTPRYLIKTRGQQVTLSCSPISGHRSVSWYQQTPGQGLQFLFEYFSETQRNKGNFPGRFSGRQFSNSRSEMNVSTLELGDSALYLCASSLQGLGNTIYFGEGSWLTVV.